The rows below give T cell receptor beta chains drawn from one sample of a study of Tregs in tolerant kidney transplant recipients. The method was immunoSEQ multiplex PCR; TCRdb's version includes in-frame clones alone and lacks a portion of them. Counted here are approximately 60,000 clones, approximately 87% occurring once; the ten biggest clones make up approximately 3.9%. The sample was CD4+ T cells from blood (PBMCs), taken 6 months after the transplant. These receptors all come from a human patient who received a combined kidney and bone marrow transplant. Some T cells may originate from the graft donor. Each CDR3 is given with its conserved first and last residue. A D gene is named only where the DNA matches it firmly. Clone size, where shown, is once, few, many, or a class for clones that have expanded.

many	NA	TRBJ1-4	TRBV10-1	TGCGCCAACCTAATGACAGGCCCGCCTAGGAATGAAAAACTGTTTTTT	CANLMTGPPRNEKLFF
NA	NA	TRBJ2-2	TRBV6-4	TGTGCCAGCAGTGACTCGTGGGGCTCCAACACCGGGGAGCTGTTTTTT	CASSDSWGSNTGELFF
NA	NA	TRBJ2-5	TRBV11-3	TGTGCCAGCAGCCTGATGCGGGCCCAAGAGACCCAGTACTTC	CASSLMRAQETQYF
NA	TRBD2	TRBJ2-1	TRBV7-2	TGTGCCAGCAGCTTAGAAGGGACTAGCGGGAGGTACTACAATGAGCAGTTCTTC	CASSLEGTSGRYYNEQFF
NA	NA	TRBJ1-1	TRBV19	TGTGCCAGTAGGTGGTTTGGGGGGAAGAACACTGAAGCTTTCTTT	CASRWFGGKNTEAFF
NA	NA	TRBJ2-1	TRBV7-6	TGTGCCAGCAGCTTAGGCGGGATCGACAATGAGCAGTTCTTC	CASSLGGIDNEQFF
NA	TRBD2	TRBJ2-7	TRBV10-1	TGCGCCAGCAGTCGGCGGGAGGTTTACGAGCAGTACTTC	CASSRREVYEQYF
NA	NA	TRBJ1-4	TRBV13	TGTGCCAGCAGCCCCTCGGGAAGAGGTAATGAAAAACTGTTTTTT	CASSPSGRGNEKLFF
NA	TRBD2	TRBJ2-1	TRBV5-1	TGCGCCAGCAGCTTACTAGCGGAACCCTACAATGAGCAGTTCTTC	CASSLLAEPYNEQFF
NA	NA	TRBJ1-1	TRBV7-3	TGTGCCAGCAGCGGGAACGGGGGTGTTTTCACTGAAGCTTTCTTT	CASSGNGGVFTEAFF
once	NA	TRBJ2-7	TRBV5-6	TGTGCCAGCAGCTTGGTTGGACTCCCCTACGAGCAGTACTTC	CASSLVGLPYEQYF
NA	NA	TRBJ2-3	TRBV7-2	TGTGCCAGCAGCTTAGCCGGGATCCTAGATACGCAGTATTTT	CASSLAGILDTQYF
few	NA	TRBJ1-4	TRBV2	TGTGCCAGCAGTGCGTCAGGAGAAAAACTGTTTTTT	CASSASGEKLFF
few	NA	TRBJ1-4	TRBV28	TGTGCCAGCAGTTCACCGGGTTCCACCAATAATGAAAAACTGTTTTTT	CASSSPGSTNNEKLFF
NA	NA	TRBJ2-1	TRBV18	TGTGCCAGCTCATTTACTAGCAGTTACAATGAGCAGTTCTTC	CASSFTSSYNEQFF
NA	TRBD1	TRBJ1-5	TRBV7-8	TGTGCCAGCAGCTCGGACAGGGGGCTTTATAGCAATCAGCCCCAGCATTTT	CASSSDRGLYSNQPQHF
NA	NA	TRBJ2-1	TRBV19	TGTGCCAGCAGATACGGGTCCTCCGATAACAATGAGCAGTTCTTC	CASRYGSSDNNEQFF
NA	NA	TRBJ2-7	TRBV4-1	TGCGCCAGCAGCCAAAGGACAGGGAGGGTCGTGCAGTACTTC	CASSQRTGRVVQYF
NA	NA	TRBJ1-2	TRBV10-3	TGTGCCATCAGTGTGCTCCCAGACAGCCACCCTCAAACCTTC	CAISVLPDSHPQTF
few	NA	TRBJ1-1	TRBV2	TGTGCCAGCAGTGGGGCGGGGGCGCGCACTGAAGCTTTCTTT	CASSGAGARTEAFF
NA	TRBD1	TRBJ1-4	TRBV5-1	TGCGCCAGCAGCTTTATGTTGCAGGGGGCAGGTGAAAAACTGTTTTTT	CASSFMLQGAGEKLFF
few	NA	TRBJ2-7	TRBV6-6	TGTGCCAGCAGTACCGAATTCCGGGGGGCTAGCGAGCAGTACTTC	CASSTEFRGASEQYF
NA	NA	TRBJ2-7	TRBV5-1	TGCGCCAGCAGTCCCACTGGCTCCTACGAGCAGTACTTC	CASSPTGSYEQYF
few	NA	TRBJ1-1	TRBV18	TGTGCCAGCTCATTCAGGCGGGGGGACACTGAAGCTTTCTTT	CASSFRRGDTEAFF
NA	NA	TRBJ1-3	TRBV2	TGTGCCAGCAGGATCTTAACAGGGAGGGACACCATATATTTT	CASRILTGRDTIYF